This T cell receptor beta chain was sequenced during a study of shared clonotypes between healthy human individuals. About the study: Three plates each covered CD4 naive and memory; CD8 naive two, CD8 memory one.

Broader study findings: Memory subsets generally showed smaller estimated richness than naive subsets did. Non-shared clonotypes had lower generation probabilities than clonotypes shared by all four sorted-subset donors.

This CDR3 comprises 12 residues. The V segment lost 6 bases and the J segment 6 bases; nucleotides outside the gene matches: 1. CDR1 is MNHEY, CDR2 SMNVEV, per germline (reference sequence). TCRdb's table, derived via immunoSEQ multiplex PCR, lists solely in-frame clones and lacks some. The sample lists hundreds of thousands of clones, approximately 92% seen once, with nearly 25% in the top ten. Only CD45RO-negative cells positively selected for CCR7 counted as naive CD8 cells, so terminally differentiated effector memory CD45RA+ cells were excluded. This clone occurred once. Its target is unknown. The sequenced sample was naive CD8+ T cells sorted from blood. This TCR was recovered from a man aged 25 to 45 in good health. V usage is TRBV27 and J usage is TRBJ2-2; TRBD1 agrees at 7 bases. The CDR3 DNA sequence: TGTGCCAGCAGAACAGGGGCCGGGGAGCTGTTTTTT. It is translated as CASRTGAGELFF.